The subject of this entry is one T cell receptor (beta chain). Using unique molecular identifiers, the investigators prepared the TCRbeta library. Via MiXCR, TCRdb re-called the PCR reads, giving one row per CDR3 protein. The sample consists of fewer than 400,000 distinct CDR3 sequences, about 20% of them appearing once. This sample was taken from a study of T-cell reconstitution after alpha-beta-depleted transplantation in children. Germline V gene sequence: CDR1 SGHNT, CDR2 YYREEE (reference sequence). This CDR3 is built from 14 residues. V was pared by 0 bases and J by 2 bases, with 9 bases between.

This sequence joins TRBV5-4 and TRBJ2-7; D is unresolved. Sequenced here: PBMCs from the stem cell graft donor, sampled from the stem cell graft. This receptor was obtained from a human donor who donated a stem cell graft to a child with acute myeloid leukemia. CDR3 DNA: TGTGCCAGCAGCTTGGATCCCGATCCCTACGAGCAGTACTTC. Amino acids: CASSLDPDPYEQYF.